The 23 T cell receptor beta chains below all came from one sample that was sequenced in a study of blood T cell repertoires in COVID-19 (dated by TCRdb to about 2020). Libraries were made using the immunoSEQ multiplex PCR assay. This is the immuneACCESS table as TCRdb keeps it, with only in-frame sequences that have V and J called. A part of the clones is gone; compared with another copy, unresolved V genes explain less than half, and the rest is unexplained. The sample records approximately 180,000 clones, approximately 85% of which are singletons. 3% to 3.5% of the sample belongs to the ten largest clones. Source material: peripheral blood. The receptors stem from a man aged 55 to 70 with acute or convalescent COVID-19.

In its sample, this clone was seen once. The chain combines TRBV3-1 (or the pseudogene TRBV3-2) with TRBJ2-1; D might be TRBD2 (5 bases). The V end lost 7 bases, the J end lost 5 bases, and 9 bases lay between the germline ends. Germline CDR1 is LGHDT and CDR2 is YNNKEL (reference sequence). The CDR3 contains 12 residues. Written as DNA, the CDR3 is TGTGCCAGCAACCGGGGAGACAATGAGCAGTTCTTC. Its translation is CASNRGDNEQFF.

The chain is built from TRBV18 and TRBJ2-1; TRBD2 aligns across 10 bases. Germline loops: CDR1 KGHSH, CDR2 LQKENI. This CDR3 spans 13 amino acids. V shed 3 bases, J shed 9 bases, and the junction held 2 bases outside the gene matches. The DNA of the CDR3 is TGTGCCAGCTCACCCGGGACTAGCGTTGAGCAGTTCTTC. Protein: CASSPGTSVEQFF.

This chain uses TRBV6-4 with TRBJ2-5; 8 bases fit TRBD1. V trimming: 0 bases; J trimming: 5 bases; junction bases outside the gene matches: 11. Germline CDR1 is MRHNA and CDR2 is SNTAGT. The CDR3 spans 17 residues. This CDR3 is CASSDSLEQGVSETQYF. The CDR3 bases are TGTGCCAGCAGTGACTCCTTGGAACAGGGGGTATCGGAGACCCAGTACTTC.

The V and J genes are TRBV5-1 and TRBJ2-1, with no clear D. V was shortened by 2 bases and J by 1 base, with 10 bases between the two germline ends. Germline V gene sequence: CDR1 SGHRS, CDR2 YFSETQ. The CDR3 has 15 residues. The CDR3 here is CASSFDSFSYNEQFF. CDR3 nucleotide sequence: TGCGCCAGCAGCTTTGACTCCTTTTCCTACAATGAGCAGTTCTTC.

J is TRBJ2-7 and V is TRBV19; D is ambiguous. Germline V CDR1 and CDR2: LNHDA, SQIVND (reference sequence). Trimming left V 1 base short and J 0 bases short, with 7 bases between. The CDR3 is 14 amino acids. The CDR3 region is CASSIAQASYEQYF. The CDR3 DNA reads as TGTGCCAGTAGTATAGCTCAGGCCTCCTACGAGCAGTACTTC.

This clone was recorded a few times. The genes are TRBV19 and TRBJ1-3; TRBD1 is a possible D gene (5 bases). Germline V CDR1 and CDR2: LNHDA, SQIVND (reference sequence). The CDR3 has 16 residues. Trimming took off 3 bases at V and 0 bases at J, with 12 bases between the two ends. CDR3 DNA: TGTGCCAGTAGTATGTCGGGGGACCCCTCTGGAAACACCATATATTTT. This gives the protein CASSMSGDPSGNTIYF.

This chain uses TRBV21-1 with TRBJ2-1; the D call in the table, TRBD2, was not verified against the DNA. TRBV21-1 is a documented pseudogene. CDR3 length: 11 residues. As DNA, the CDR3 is TGTGCCGCGGAGGGAGGTAGGGAGCAGTTCTTC. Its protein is CAAEGGREQFF.

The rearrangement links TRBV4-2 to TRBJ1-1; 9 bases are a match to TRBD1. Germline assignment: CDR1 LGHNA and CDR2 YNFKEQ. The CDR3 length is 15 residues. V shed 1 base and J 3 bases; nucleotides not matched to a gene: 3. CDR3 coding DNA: TGTGCCAGCAGCCAAGCCGACAGGGGGGACACTGAAGCTTTCTTT. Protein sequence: CASSQADRGDTEAFF.

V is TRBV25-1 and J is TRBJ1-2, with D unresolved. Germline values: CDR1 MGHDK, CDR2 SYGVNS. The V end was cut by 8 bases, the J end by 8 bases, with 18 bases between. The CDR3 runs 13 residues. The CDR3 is CASCSSSGSGYTF. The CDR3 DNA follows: TGTGCCAGCTGTAGTTCTAGTGGTTCCGGCTACACCTTC.

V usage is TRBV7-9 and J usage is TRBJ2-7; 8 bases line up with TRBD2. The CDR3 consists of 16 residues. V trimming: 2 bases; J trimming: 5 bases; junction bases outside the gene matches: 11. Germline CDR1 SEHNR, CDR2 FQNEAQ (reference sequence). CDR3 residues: CASSLTRGVAGNEQYF. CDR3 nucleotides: TGTGCCAGCAGCTTAACCCGGGGAGTAGCGGGAAACGAGCAGTACTTC. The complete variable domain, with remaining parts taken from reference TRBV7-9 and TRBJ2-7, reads DTGVSQNPRHKITKRGQNVTFRCDPISEHNRLYWYRQTLGQGPEFLTYFQNEAQLEKSRLLSDRFSAERPKGSFSTLEIQRTEQGDSAMYLCASSLTRGVAGNEQYFGPGTRLTVT.

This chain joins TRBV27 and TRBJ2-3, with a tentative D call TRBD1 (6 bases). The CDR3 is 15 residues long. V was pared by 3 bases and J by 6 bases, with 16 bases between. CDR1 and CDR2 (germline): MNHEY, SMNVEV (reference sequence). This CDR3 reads CASSLVATRGDTQYF. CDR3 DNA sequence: TGTGCCAGCAGTTTGGTAGCTACCAGGGGTGATACGCAGTATTTT.

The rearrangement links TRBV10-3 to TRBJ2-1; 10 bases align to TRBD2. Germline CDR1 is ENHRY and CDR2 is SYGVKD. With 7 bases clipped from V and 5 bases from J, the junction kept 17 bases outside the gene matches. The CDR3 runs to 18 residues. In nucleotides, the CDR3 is TGTGCCATCAAGGGGGGCGCGGCTAGCGGGAGTATCAACAATGAGCAGTTCTTC. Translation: CAIKGGAASGSINNEQFF.

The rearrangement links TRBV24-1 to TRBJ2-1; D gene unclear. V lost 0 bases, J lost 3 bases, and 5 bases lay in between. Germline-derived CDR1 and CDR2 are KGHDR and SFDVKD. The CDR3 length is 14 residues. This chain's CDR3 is CATSDLADYNEQFF. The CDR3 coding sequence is TGTGCCACCAGTGATTTGGCGGACTACAATGAGCAGTTCTTC.

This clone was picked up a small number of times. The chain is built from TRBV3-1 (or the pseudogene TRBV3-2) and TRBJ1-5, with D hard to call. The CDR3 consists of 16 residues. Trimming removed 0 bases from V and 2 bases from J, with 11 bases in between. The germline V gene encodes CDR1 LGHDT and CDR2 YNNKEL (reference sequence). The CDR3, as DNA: TGTGCCAGCAGCCAAGATCATGATGGCCGCAATCAGCCCCAGCATTTT. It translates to CASSQDHDGRNQPQHF.

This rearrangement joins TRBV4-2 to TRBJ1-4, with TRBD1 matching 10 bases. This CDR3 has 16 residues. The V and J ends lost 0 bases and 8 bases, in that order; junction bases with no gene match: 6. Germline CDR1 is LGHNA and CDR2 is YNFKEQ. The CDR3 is CASSQDSGTGVEKLFF. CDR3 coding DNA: TGTGCCAGCAGCCAAGATTCAGGGACAGGGGTCGAAAAACTGTTTTTT.

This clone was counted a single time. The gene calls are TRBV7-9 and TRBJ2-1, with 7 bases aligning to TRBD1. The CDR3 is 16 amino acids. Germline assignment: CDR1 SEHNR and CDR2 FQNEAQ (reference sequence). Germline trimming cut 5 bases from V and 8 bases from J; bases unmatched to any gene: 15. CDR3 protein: CASSPTAGTDSYEQFF. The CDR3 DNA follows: TGTGCCAGCAGCCCAACCGCCGGGACAGATTCCTATGAGCAGTTCTTC.

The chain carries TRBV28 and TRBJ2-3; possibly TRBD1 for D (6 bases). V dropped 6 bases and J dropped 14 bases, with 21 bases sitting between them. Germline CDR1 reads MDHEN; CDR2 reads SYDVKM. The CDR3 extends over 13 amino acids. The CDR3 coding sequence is TGTGCCAGCAGGCCTAATACAGGGTCCCGCCGGTATTTT. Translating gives CASRPNTGSRRYF.

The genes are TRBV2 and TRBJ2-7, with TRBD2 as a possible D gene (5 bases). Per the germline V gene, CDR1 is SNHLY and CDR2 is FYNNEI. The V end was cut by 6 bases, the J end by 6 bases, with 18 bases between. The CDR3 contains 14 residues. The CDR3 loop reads CASSLGDFRGEQYF. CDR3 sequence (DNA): TGTGCCAGCAGCCTCGGGGATTTTAGAGGCGAGCAGTACTTC.

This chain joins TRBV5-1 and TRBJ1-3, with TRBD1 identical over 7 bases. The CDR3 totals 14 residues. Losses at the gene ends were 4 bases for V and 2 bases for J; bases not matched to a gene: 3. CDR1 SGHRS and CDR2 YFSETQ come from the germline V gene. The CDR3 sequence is CASSIDRAGNTIYF. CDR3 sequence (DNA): TGCGCCAGCAGCATAGACAGGGCTGGAAACACCATATATTTT.

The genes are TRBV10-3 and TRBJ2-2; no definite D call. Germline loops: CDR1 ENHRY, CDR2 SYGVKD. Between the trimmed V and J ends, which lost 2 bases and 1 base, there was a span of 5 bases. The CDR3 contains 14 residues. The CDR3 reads CAISEGGNTGELFF. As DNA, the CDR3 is TGTGCCATCAGTGAGGGCGGGAACACCGGGGAGCTGTTTTTT.

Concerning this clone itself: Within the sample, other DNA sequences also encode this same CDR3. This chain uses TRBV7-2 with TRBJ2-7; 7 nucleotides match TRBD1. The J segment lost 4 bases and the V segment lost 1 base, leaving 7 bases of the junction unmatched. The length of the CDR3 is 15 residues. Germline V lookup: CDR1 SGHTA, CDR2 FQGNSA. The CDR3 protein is CASSLGQGIRYEQYF. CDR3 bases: TGTGCCAGCAGCTTAGGACAGGGAATTAGGTACGAGCAGTACTTC. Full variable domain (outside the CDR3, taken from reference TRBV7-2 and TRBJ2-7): GAGVSQSPSNKVTEKGKDVELRCDPISGHTALYWYRQSLGQGLEFLIYFQGNSAPDKSGLPSDRFSAERTGGSVSTLTIQRTQQEDSAVYLCASSLGQGIRYEQYFGPGTRLTVT.

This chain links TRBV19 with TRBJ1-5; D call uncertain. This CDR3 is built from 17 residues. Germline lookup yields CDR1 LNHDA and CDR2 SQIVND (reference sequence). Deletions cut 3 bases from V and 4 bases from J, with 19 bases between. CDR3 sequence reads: CASSISPLGMGNQPQHF. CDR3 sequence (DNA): TGTGCCAGTAGTATTTCCCCCCTCGGGATGGGAAATCAGCCCCAGCATTTT.

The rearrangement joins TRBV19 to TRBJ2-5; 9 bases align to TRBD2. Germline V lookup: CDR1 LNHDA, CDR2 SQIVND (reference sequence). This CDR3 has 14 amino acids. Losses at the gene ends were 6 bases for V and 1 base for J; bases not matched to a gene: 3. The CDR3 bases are TGTGCCAGTAGAGCGGGAGGAGGCCAAGAGACCCAGTACTTC. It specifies CASRAGGGQETQYF. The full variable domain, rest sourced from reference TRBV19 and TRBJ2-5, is DGGITQSPKYLFRKEGQNVTLSCEQNLNHDAMYWYRQDPGQGLRLIYYSQIVNDFQKGDIAEGYSVSREKKESFPLTVTSAQKNPTAFYLCASRAGGGQETQYFGPGTRLLVL.